This T cell receptor beta chain was sequenced for a study of memory CD4+ T cells and cytomegalovirus serostatus. Study-wide points: Suggested: most of the CMV-linked TCR signature lies in CD4+ memory cells.

Trimming removed 3 bases from V and 0 bases from J, with 20 bases in between. The CDR3 extends over 18 amino acids. Germline CDR1 and CDR2: KGHSH and LQKENI. The authors' processing: Out-of-frame sequences were removed, leaving 2 million to 2.5 million distinct TCRbeta sequences. Some clones are missing from TCRdb's copy, which holds only in-frame ones; the method was immunoSEQ multiplex PCR. D and trimming come from the DNA, and the V and J calls and clone size come from that table. The repertoire holds 80,000 to 100,000 clones, with 80% as singletons. Notes on this clone: Antigen: not known.

Single viable CD3+CD4+CD8-CD45RO+ cells were sorted as the memory CD4+ T cells. Total CD4+ T cells were enriched by CD4 positive selection. The sample was memory CD4+ T cells from blood. The sequence came from an adult in good health and CMV-seropositive. The gene calls are TRBV18 and TRBJ1-1, with a possible D match to TRBD1 (5 bases). The CDR3 DNA sequence: TGTGCCAGCTCACCCCAATCTTTATCCGGGACGGTGAACACTGAAGCTTTCTTT. Residues: CASSPQSLSGTVNTEAFF.